This TCR beta chain was observed in a study of blood T cells in healthy people across ages. General study points: Per million T cells, TCR beta diversity dropped roughly linearly as age increased. Because sorting was not performed, PBMCs prevented conclusive naive versus antigen-experienced comparison.

Using a J-beta primer mix together with a sample-barcoded 5' primer, a second PCR was run for roughly 6 to 11 cycles. Unique molecular identifiers of 12 random nucleotides labeled each cDNA. TCRdb processed the 5' RACE reads anew with MiXCR; each CDR3 protein has one entry. The data contain around 990,000 distinct CDR3 sequences, about two fifths of them singletons. Trimming took 4 bases from V and 7 from J, leaving 25 bases between them. Germline values: CDR1 MDHEN, CDR2 SYDVKM. CDR3 length: 17 residues. Total RNA, at least 5.5 micrograms per sample, came from PBMCs. Concerning this clonotype: Its cognate antigen is unknown.

This receptor was obtained from a man between 18 and 35 years old in good health. The sample comprised blood. The chain uses TRBV28 and TRBJ1-2; D possibly corresponds to TRBD1 (5 bases). In DNA form, the CDR3 reads TGTGCCAGCAGTTCAGCGGGGCAGGGAAAAGACCTTGCTGGCTACACCTTC. It encodes CASSSAGQGKDLAGYTF.